The source of this TCR beta chain is a study of control samples from healthy donors and cancer patients. Germline V gives CDR1 SGHTA, CDR2 FQGNSA. V shed 4 bases and J 10 bases; nucleotides not matched to a gene: 10. This CDR3 has 15 residues. Profiling relied on immunoSEQ multiplex PCR, and the TCRdb table lists in-frame clones only, not all of them. Of over 100,000 clones listed, less than 95% were seen once; the top ten hold more than 3.5%. The origin of this receptor is a human donor in good health. The donor label of this sample is uncertain. Sequencing was performed on blood. This rearrangement joins TRBV7-2 to TRBJ1-4; 9 bases align to TRBD1. The CDR3 bases are TGTGCCAGCAGCTGGCAGACGGGACAGGGAGTAAAACTGTTTTTT. Protein sequence: CASSWQTGQGVKLFF. The variable domain in full, completed from reference TRBV7-2 and TRBJ1-4, reads GAGVSQSPSNKVTEKGKDVELRCDPISGHTALYWYRQSLGQGLEFLIYFQGNSAPDKSGLPSDRFSAERTGGSVSTLTIQRTQQEDSAVYLCASSWQTGQGVKLFFGSGTQLSVL.